Detailed here is one TCR beta chain. Its antigen is not identified. These data belong to a study of cytomegalovirus exposure and HLA in healthy donors. Researchers ran the PCR with 60 Vbeta and 13 Jbeta primers. Original processing notes: A later analysis counted approximately 80 million unique TCR beta chains, some 11 million shared. Clones were sequenced by immunoSEQ multiplex PCR, and TCRdb holds only the in-frame ones, with some missing. The V and J calls and the clone size are those of that table, but D and trimming were determined from the DNA. This listing includes 140,000 to 150,000 clones. Study-wide points: Presence/absence analyses took donor sequencing depth as roughly uniform.

The CDR3 spans 14 residues. Germline V gene data show CDR1 as MNHEY and CDR2 as SMNVEV (reference sequence). Losses at the gene ends were 6 bases for V and 3 bases for J; bases not matched to a gene: 7. V usage is TRBV27 and J usage is TRBJ2-7; 8 bases map to TRBD2. The source of this sequence is a woman aged 50 to 60 in good health and CMV-seronegative. The sample consisted of PBMCs. DNA of the CDR3: TGTGCCAGCAGCGTTGGACTAGCAGTCTACGAGCAGTACTTC. Amino acids: CASSVGLAVYEQYF.